These T cell receptor beta chains were read from a single sample in a study of blood T cell repertoires in COVID-19. This table comes from immunoSEQ multiplex PCR, and its TCRdb copy is limited to in-frame clones, with some not included. The table records 150,000 to 190,000 clones, approximately 85% of them present only once. The sample comprised peripheral blood. The source is a woman aged 60 to 75 with COVID-19, enrolled during active disease. The CDR3 runs from the conserved cysteine through the conserved F or W. D genes are given only for firm matches. Clone size is shown for a subset of rows, as once, few, many or a class of expanded clone.

abundance,j_gene,v_gene,d_gene,CDR3aa,CDR3nt
few,TRBJ1-1,TRBV7-6,TRBD1,CASSHQGEMNTEAFF,TGTGCCAGCAGCCACCAGGGGGAGATGAACACTGAAGCTTTCTTT
-,TRBJ2-2,TRBV5-5,TRBD2,CASSYRPAGGNTGELFF,TGTGCCAGCAGCTACCGGCCAGCGGGAGGGAATACCGGGGAGCTGTTTTTT
-,TRBJ2-7,TRBV5-6,-,CASSYRQTYEQYF,TGTGCCAGCAGCTACAGACAGACCTACGAGCAGTACTTC
-,TRBJ1-1,TRBV10-1,-,CASSEFRTAEAFF,TGCGCCAGCAGTGAGTTCCGAACAGCTGAAGCTTTCTTT
few,TRBJ1-1,TRBV11-2,TRBD1,CASSLEGQGGTEAFF,TGTGCCAGCAGCTTAGAGGGACAGGGTGGGACTGAAGCTTTCTTT
-,TRBJ1-5,TRBV25-1,TRBD1,CASSEPGTGNQPQHF,TGTGCCAGCAGTGAACCCGGGACAGGCAATCAGCCCCAGCATTTT
-,TRBJ1-5,TRBV6-5,TRBD1,CASSRGQGPQPQHF,TGTGCCAGCAGTCGTGGACAGGGACCTCAGCCCCAGCATTTT
-,TRBJ2-1,TRBV29-1,TRBD1,CSVVPGQVQFF,TGCAGCGTTGTACCGGGACAGGTACAGTTCTTC
few,TRBJ1-4,TRBV19,TRBD1,CASSSRGAGEKLFF,TGTGCCAGTAGTAGCAGGGGGGCCGGGGAAAAACTGTTTTTT
-,TRBJ1-2,TRBV15,-,CATSRDRSYGYTF,TGTGCCACCAGCAGAGACCGTAGCTATGGCTACACCTTC
-,TRBJ1-2,TRBV4-1,-,CASSQGALRGGYTF,TGCGCCAGCAGCCAAGGCGCCCTCCGGGGTGGCTACACCTTC
-,TRBJ1-3,TRBV19,TRBD1,CASSLRGQGIGNTIYF,TGTGCCAGTAGCCTGAGGGGACAGGGGATCGGAAACACCATATATTTT
-,TRBJ1-3,TRBV15,-,CATSRAPGSGNTIYF,TGTGCCACCAGCAGAGCGCCAGGCTCAGGAAACACCATATATTTT